This TCR beta chain emerged from a study of blood T cell repertoires in COVID-19. The CDR3 runs to 18 residues. The V gene end was trimmed by 0 bases and the J gene end by 0 bases; junction bases not matched to a gene: 5. Germline CDR1 reads ENHRY; CDR2 reads SYGVKD. Per the authors' pipeline: Amplification from reference gene primers served as the basis for estimated nucleated cell counts. The assay was immunoSEQ multiplex PCR, and TCRdb's table has in-frame clones only and misses some. From that table come the V and J calls and clone size; the DNA was used to work out D and trimming. Of about half a million clones in the sample, 80% to 90% were seen once.

Sequences were obtained from peripheral blood. This clonotype was obtained from a human donor in a cohort sampled during active COVID-19. The chain uses TRBV10-3 and TRBJ1-3; TRBD1 matches at 10 bases. Here the CDR3 DNA reads TGTGCCATCAGTGAGTCGTGGGACAGGGGCGGCTCTGGAAACACCATATATTTT. It specifies CAISESWDRGGSGNTIYF.